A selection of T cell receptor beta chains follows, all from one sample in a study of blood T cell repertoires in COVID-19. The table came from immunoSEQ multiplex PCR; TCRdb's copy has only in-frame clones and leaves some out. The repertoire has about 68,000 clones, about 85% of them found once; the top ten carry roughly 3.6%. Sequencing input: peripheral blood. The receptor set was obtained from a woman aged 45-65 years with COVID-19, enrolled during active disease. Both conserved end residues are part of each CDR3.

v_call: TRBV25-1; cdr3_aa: CASSGLLYEQYF
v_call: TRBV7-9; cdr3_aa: CASSLGQGSPLHF
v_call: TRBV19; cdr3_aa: CASSPRGRGYTF
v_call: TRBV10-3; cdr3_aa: CAISSRTGGGYTF
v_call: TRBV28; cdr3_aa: CASSSHPVGYTF
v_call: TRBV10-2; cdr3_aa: CASGQGRSTTNEKLFF
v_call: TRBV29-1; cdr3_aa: CSARTSGSGDTQYF
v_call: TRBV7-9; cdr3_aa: CASSGTGSDGNTIYF
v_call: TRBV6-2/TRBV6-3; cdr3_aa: CASSYSRRDSHSNQPQHF
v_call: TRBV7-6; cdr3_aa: CASSSLAGTRLYEQYF
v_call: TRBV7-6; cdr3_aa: CASSLGGAGVGEQYF
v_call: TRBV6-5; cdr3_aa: CASSPQPISGNTIYF
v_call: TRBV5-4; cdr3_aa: CASSEDIAEKLFF
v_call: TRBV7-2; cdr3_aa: CASSPDRSRTDTQYF
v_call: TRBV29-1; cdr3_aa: CSVEGASGIGEQFF
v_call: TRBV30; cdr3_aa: CACRQGNEQYF
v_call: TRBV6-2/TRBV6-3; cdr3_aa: CASSKTRVSGELFF
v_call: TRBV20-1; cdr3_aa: CSPLQAEQYF
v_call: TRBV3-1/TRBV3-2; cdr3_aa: CASSQDLRAYEQYF
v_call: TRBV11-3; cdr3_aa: CASSLGGSGETQYF
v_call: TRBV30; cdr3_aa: CAWRRSSATWSGELFF
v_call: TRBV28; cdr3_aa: CASSLLGTSSTGANVLTF
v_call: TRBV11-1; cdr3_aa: CASSLDPGQGYEQYF
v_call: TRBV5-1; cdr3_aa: CASSSGLGHAEPQHF
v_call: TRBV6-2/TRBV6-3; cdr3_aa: CASSDLRLAGTYEQYF
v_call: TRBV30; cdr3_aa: CAWTDNYNSPLHF
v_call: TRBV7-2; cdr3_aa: CASSLGTGYSYNEQFF
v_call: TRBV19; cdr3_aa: CASSIRGTSGRINEQFF
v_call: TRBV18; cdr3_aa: CASSPRAGGPGEQYF
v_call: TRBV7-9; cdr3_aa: CASSLSGGTGTEAFF
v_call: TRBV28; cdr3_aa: CASSLLRGNFYEQYF
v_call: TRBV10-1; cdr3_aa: CASRGLAGKETQYF
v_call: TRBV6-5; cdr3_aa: CASSFRGTTGELFF
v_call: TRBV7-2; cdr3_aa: CASSLVGGVEKLFF
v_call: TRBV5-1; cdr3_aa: CASKWTGTDTQYF
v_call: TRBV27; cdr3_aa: CASSSGYEQYF
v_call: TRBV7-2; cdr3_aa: CASSLAQRGPNQPQHF
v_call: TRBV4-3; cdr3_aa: CASSRTRRDTGELFF
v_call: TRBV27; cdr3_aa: CASNRLASALKEPKIYEQYF
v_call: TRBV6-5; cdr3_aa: CASSRSEGQPQHF
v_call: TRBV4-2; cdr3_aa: CASSQGPGTEFNEKLFF
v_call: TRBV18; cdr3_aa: CASPLGPNTGELFF